The 24 T cell receptor beta chains reported below all come from one sample, sequenced in a study of shared clonotypes between healthy human individuals. It was CD45RO-negative cells, positively selected for CCR7, that made up naive CD8 cells, with terminally differentiated effector memory CD45RA+ cells excluded. Generated by immunoSEQ multiplex PCR, the TCRdb table keeps only in-frame clones and is missing some. This table holds 650,000 to 800,000 clones, around 92% found once. The sample comprised naive CD8+ T cells sorted from blood. The receptors originated from a man in his thirties or forties in good health.

The chain carries TRBV6-5 and TRBJ1-2; D remains ambiguous. The CDR3 runs 11 residues. CDR1 and CDR2 from the germline V gene are MNHEY and SVGAGI. Trimming stripped 7 bases from V and 6 bases from J, with 9 bases between. This CDR3 reads CASNGGDGYTF. The CDR3 coding sequence is TGTGCCAGCAACGGCGGGGATGGCTACACCTTC.

This clone appeared once. The J gene is TRBJ2-7, the V gene TRBV13; 11 nucleotides line up with TRBD1. V was clipped by 5 bases and J by 0 bases; unmatched bases: 6. This CDR3 spans 16 amino acids. Germline lookup yields CDR1 PRHDT and CDR2 FYEKMQ (reference sequence). The DNA of the CDR3 is TGTGCCAGCAGCCCGGTGGGGACAGGGGGCTCCTACGAGCAGTACTTC. It specifies CASSPVGTGGSYEQYF.

In this sample, this clone turned up once. V usage is TRBV7-9 and J usage is TRBJ2-2; either TRBD1 or TRBD2 may fit D (7 bases each). V was trimmed by 6 bases and J by 6 bases, leaving 17 bases between them. Germline V CDR1 and CDR2: SEHNR, FQNEAQ (reference sequence). The CDR3 runs 15 residues. The CDR3 nucleotides are TGTGCCAGCAGTGGGAGGGGACAGTCGGCCGGGGAGCTGTTTTTT. Translating gives CASSGRGQSAGELFF.

J is TRBJ1-2 and V is TRBV28; 8 bases are a match to TRBD1. This CDR3 comprises 13 residues. Germline CDR1 reads MDHEN; CDR2 reads SYDVKM. J lost 7 bases, V lost 5 bases, and 6 bases had no gene match. CDR3 in DNA: TGTGCCAGCAGTCCAAACAGGGGGGCTGGCTACACCTTC. Its protein is CASSPNRGAGYTF.

The V gene is TRBV5-1, the J gene TRBJ1-2; TRBD1 might be the D (6 bases). Germline V CDR1 and CDR2: SGHRS, YFSETQ. The V and J ends lost 4 bases and 0 bases respectively, with 10 bases between them. There are 14 residues in the CDR3. The CDR3 bases are TGCGCCAGCAGCCCCGGACAGCCTAACTATGGCTACACCTTC. Its translation: CASSPGQPNYGYTF. Together with reference TRBV5-1 and TRBJ1-2, the CDR3 gives the full variable domain: KAGVTQTPRYLIKTRGQQVTLSCSPISGHRSVSWYQQTPGQGLQFLFEYFSETQRNKGNFPGRFSGRQFSNSRSEMNVSTLELGDSALYLCASSPGQPNYGYTFGSGTRLTVV.

About this clone itself: One end of the junction is discordant with germline, which a read error may explain. This chain links TRBV7-9 with TRBJ2-1; no definite D call. There are 9 residues in the CDR3. Germline V gene lookup returns CDR1 SEHNR and CDR2 FQNEAQ (reference sequence). The CDR3: CASSLYDVF. In DNA, the CDR3 is TGTGCCAGCAGTTTATACGACGTCTTC.

This rearrangement joins TRBV10-2 to TRBJ2-1, with D uncertain. Germline assignment: CDR1 WSHSY and CDR2 SAAADI. This CDR3 is 14 amino acids long. The V end was cut by 2 bases, the J end by 5 bases, with 10 bases between. CDR3 in DNA: TGCGCCAGCAGTGAGAGCCGTGGGGACAATGAGCAGTTCTTC. Its translation: CASSESRGDNEQFF.

A note on this clone: Other nucleotide sequences from this sample produce the same CDR3. The chain joins TRBV7-9 to TRBJ2-2; possible D gene TRBD1, 5 bases. This CDR3 is 14 amino acids long. Trimming removed 1 base at V and 6 bases at J, with 9 bases between. Germline CDR1 and CDR2: SEHNR and FQNEAQ (reference sequence). The DNA of the CDR3 is TGTGCCAGCAGCTTAGTGGGGCTGGCCGGGGAGCTGTTTTTT. Its translation is CASSLVGLAGELFF.

This chain links TRBV7-9 with TRBJ2-4; a weak D match, TRBD2 (7 bases). Germline lookup yields CDR1 SEHNR and CDR2 FQNEAQ (reference sequence). V lost 5 bases to trimming and J lost 5 bases, with 16 bases between them. This CDR3 is built from 15 residues. The CDR3 region has the DNA TGTGCCAGCAGCCCGAAGGGGGGAGGGGAAAACATTCAGTACTTC. This encodes CASSPKGGGENIQYF. The variable domain in full, completed from reference TRBV7-9 and TRBJ2-4, reads DTGVSQNPRHKITKRGQNVTFRCDPISEHNRLYWYRQTLGQGPEFLTYFQNEAQLEKSRLLSDRFSAERPKGSFSTLEIQRTEQGDSAMYLCASSPKGGGENIQYFGAGTRLSVL.

The chain carries TRBV2 and TRBJ2-3; D not resolved. The CDR3 is 14 amino acids. In germline, CDR1 is SNHLY, CDR2 FYNNEI. Trimming took off 8 bases at V and 0 bases at J, with 12 bases between the two ends. The CDR3 region is CASAFSTSTDTQYF. For the CDR3, the DNA is TGTGCCAGCGCTTTCAGTACTAGCACAGATACGCAGTATTTT. Using reference TRBV2 and TRBJ2-3 for the parts outside the CDR3, the full variable domain is EPEVTQTPSHQVTQMGQEVILRCVPISNHLYFYWYRQILGQKVEFLVSFYNNEISEKSEIFDDQFSVERPDGSNFTLKIRSTKLEDSAMYFCASAFSTSTDTQYFGPGTRLTVL.

This clone was detected only once. The genes are TRBV28 and TRBJ1-5; 7 bases fit TRBD1. V was pared by 3 bases and J by 3 bases, with 8 bases of the junction left unmatched. The germline V gene has CDR1 MDHEN and CDR2 SYDVKM. CDR3 length: 16 residues. In nucleotides, the CDR3 is TGTGCCAGCAGTTTTATCAGGGGGAATTTCAATCAGCCCCAGCATTTT. It specifies CASSFIRGNFNQPQHF. The variable domain in full, with the rest retrieved from reference TRBV28 and TRBJ1-5, is DVKVTQSSRYLVKRTGEKVFLECVQDMDHENMFWYRQDPGLGLRLIYFSYDVKMKEKGDIPEGYSVSREKKERFSLILESASTNQTSMYLCASSFIRGNFNQPQHFGDGTRLSIL.

CDR3 sequence (DNA): TGTGCCAGCAGCTCCGCTCCGGGACTAGCTAGCAATGAGCAGTTCTTC. This codes for CASSSAPGLASNEQFF. The gene calls are TRBV7-3 and TRBJ2-1; 9 nucleotides agree with TRBD2. CDR1 is SGHTA and CDR2 is FQGTGA in the germline V gene. After removal of 4 bases from V and 6 bases from J, the junction contained 10 bases not matched to a gene. CDR3 length: 16 amino acids.

The V gene is TRBV27, the J gene TRBJ2-7; the match to TRBD1 covers 9 bases. There are 16 residues in the CDR3. Looked up from germline, CDR1 is MNHEY and CDR2 is SMNVEV (reference sequence). Trimming removed 6 bases from V and 5 bases from J; junction bases left unmatched: 14. CDR3 amino acids: CASSQSRGTGFHEQYF. The DNA of the CDR3 is TGTGCCAGCAGCCAATCCAGGGGGACAGGGTTCCACGAGCAGTACTTC.

The rearrangement joins TRBV6-1 to TRBJ2-1, with 7 bases fitting TRBD2. The CDR3 loop spans 15 amino acids. CDR1 is MNHNS and CDR2 is SASEGT in the germline V gene. V trimming: 2 bases; J trimming: 8 bases; junction bases outside the gene matches: 9. This CDR3 reads CASSEFRLAPYEQFF. Here the CDR3 DNA reads TGTGCCAGCAGTGAATTTAGACTAGCCCCGTATGAGCAGTTCTTC.

The chain carries TRBV11-1 and TRBJ2-7; the D gene is possibly TRBD1 (6 bases). Germline loops: CDR1 SGHAT, CDR2 FQDESV (reference sequence). The CDR3 totals 13 residues. With 5 bases removed from V and 4 bases from J, the gap between germline ends came to 12 bases. For the CDR3, the DNA is TGTGCCAGCAGCACAGGACAGCTATACGAGCAGTACTTC. Protein: CASSTGQLYEQYF.

The chain recombines TRBV30 with TRBJ1-5, with D unclear. Per the germline V gene, CDR1 is GTSNPN and CDR2 is SVGIG (reference sequence). The CDR3 is 14 residues long. V was shortened by 1 base and J by 5 bases, with 12 bases between the two germline ends. CDR3 loop: CAWSARRGYQPQHF. CDR3 nucleotides: TGTGCCTGGAGTGCCCGACGAGGTTATCAGCCCCAGCATTTT.

This clone has a single count. The chain has TRBV6-5 and TRBJ2-1; 10 bases map to TRBD2. This CDR3 has 15 amino acids. Trimming took 6 bases from V and 8 from J; bases not matched to a gene: 10. Germline assignment: CDR1 MNHEY and CDR2 SVGAGI. CDR3 in amino acids: CASSLASGSGDEQFF. The CDR3 DNA reads TGTGCCAGCAGCTTAGCTAGCGGGAGTGGCGATGAGCAGTTCTTC.

This chain links TRBV7-8 with TRBJ2-7, with 10 bases lining up with TRBD2. Per the germline V gene, CDR1 is SGHVS and CDR2 is FQNEAQ. The V segment lost 1 base and the J segment 3 bases; nucleotides outside the gene matches: 6. CDR3 length: 16 residues. The CDR3: CASSLEPASGGYEQYF. The CDR3 DNA reads as TGTGCCAGCAGCTTAGAGCCGGCTAGCGGGGGCTACGAGCAGTACTTC.

This chain uses TRBV9 with TRBJ2-2, with TRBD2 identical over 14 bases. This CDR3 has 18 residues. V trimming: 3 bases; J trimming: 3 bases; junction bases outside the gene matches: 7. Per germline, CDR1 SGDLS and CDR2 YYNGEE. Here the CDR3 reads CASSETSGRDYDTGELFF. The CDR3, as DNA: TGTGCCAGCAGCGAGACTAGCGGGAGGGACTACGACACCGGGGAGCTGTTTTTT.

The chain has TRBV5-6 and TRBJ1-1; TRBD1 matches 7 bases. Germline lookup yields CDR1 SGHDT and CDR2 YYEEEE. V gave up 6 bases and J gave up 0 bases; unmatched junction bases: 5. There are 14 residues in the CDR3. The CDR3 DNA reads as TGTGCCAGCACGGTTACAGGGGTGAACACTGAAGCTTTCTTT. Translation: CASTVTGVNTEAFF.

The chain has TRBV15 and TRBJ2-3, with 10 bases lining up with TRBD2. Trimming took 5 bases from V and 4 from J; bases not matched to a gene: 9. Germline-derived CDR1 and CDR2 are LNHNV and YYDKDF (reference sequence). The CDR3 runs 16 residues. CDR3 amino acids: CATSLPSGRAPDTQYF. DNA for the CDR3: TGTGCCACCAGCTTGCCAAGCGGGAGGGCCCCAGATACGCAGTATTTT.

V usage is TRBV13 and J usage is TRBJ2-3; the match to TRBD1 covers 10 bases. Losses at the gene ends were 4 bases for V and 2 bases for J; bases not matched to a gene: 3. The germline gives CDR1 PRHDT, CDR2 FYEKMQ (reference sequence). The CDR3 loop spans 15 amino acids. The chain's CDR3 is CASSSDRGVTDTQYF. CDR3 nucleotides: TGTGCCAGCAGCTCGGACAGGGGGGTCACAGATACGCAGTATTTT.

V gene TRBV28 combines with J gene TRBJ2-7, with 8 bases lining up with TRBD1. This CDR3 region has 16 residues. V lost 3 bases, J lost 2 bases, and 9 bases stayed unmatched. CDR1 is MDHEN, CDR2 SYDVKM, per germline. The CDR3 coding sequence is TGTGCCAGCAGTTTTTCCGACAGGGGAGTTCCCTACGAGCAGTACTTC. Translated, it gives CASSFSDRGVPYEQYF.

CDR3 amino acids: CASSRTGGENQPQHF. CDR3 nucleotide sequence: TGTGCCAGCAGTCGGACAGGGGGAGAGAATCAGCCCCAGCATTTT. J is TRBJ1-5 and V is TRBV2; 10 nucleotides line up with TRBD1. Germline V gene sequence: CDR1 SNHLY, CDR2 FYNNEI. The trim removed 5 bases at V and 4 bases at J, leaving 5 bases unmatched. The CDR3 runs 15 residues.